The 11 T cell receptor beta chains listed next were all sequenced from one sample in a study of blood T cell repertoires in COVID-19. The method was immunoSEQ multiplex PCR; TCRdb's version includes in-frame clones alone and lacks a portion of them. The sample lists around 30,000 clones, more than 75% occurring once. The source material was peripheral blood. Receptors were obtained from a human donor in a cohort sampled during active COVID-19. The donor label of this sample is uncertain.

The V and J genes are TRBV6-5 and TRBJ2-2, with D uncertain. This CDR3 is 15 amino acids long. Germline V gene sequence: CDR1 MNHEY, CDR2 SVGAGI. V was pared by 0 bases and J by 2 bases, with 7 bases between. The CDR3 reads CASSYSTGNTGELFF. CDR3 nucleotide sequence: TGTGCCAGCAGTTACTCGACGGGTAACACCGGGGAGCTGTTTTTT.

V gene TRBV19 combines with J gene TRBJ2-6; 10 nucleotides line up with TRBD2. The CDR3 consists of 17 residues. Germline V gene sequence: CDR1 LNHDA, CDR2 SQIVND (reference sequence). The J segment lost 2 bases and the V segment lost 7 bases, leaving 8 bases of the junction unmatched. Written as DNA, the CDR3 is TGTGCCAGTAAGCAGCGCAGCGGGGGGGCTGGGGCCAACGTCCTGACTTTC. Translation gives CASKQRSGGAGANVLTF.

In DNA, the CDR3 is TGTGCCAGCAGTTACCCCCTCGGGGGGCGCACAGATACGCAGTATTTT. This encodes CASSYPLGGRTDTQYF. J is TRBJ2-3 and V is TRBV6-5, with TRBD2 as a possible D gene (7 bases). V was trimmed by 2 bases and J by 1 base, leaving 13 bases between them. CDR3 length: 16 residues. Germline-derived CDR1 and CDR2 are MNHEY and SVGAGI.

This clone was counted a few times. The chain recombines TRBV5-8 with TRBJ1-4; no clear D. CDR1 SGHTS and CDR2 YDEGEE come from the germline V gene. The CDR3 sequence is 15 residues long. Deletions cut 4 bases from V and 0 bases from J, with 10 bases between. The CDR3 loop is CASSLQVATNEKLFF. As DNA, the CDR3 is TGTGCCAGCAGCCTGCAGGTCGCAACTAATGAAAAACTGTTTTTT.

The chain is built from TRBV7-3 and TRBJ2-4; TRBD2 agrees at 9 bases. Germline V gene data show CDR1 as SGHTA and CDR2 as FQGTGA. This CDR3 region has 21 residues. V lost 2 bases to trimming and J lost 0 bases; unmatched junction nucleotides: 17. The CDR3 DNA reads TGTGCCAGCAGCTTACTAGGTTCAAGGCTAGCGGGGAATCTAGCCAAAAACATTCAGTACTTC. As protein: CASSLLGSRLAGNLAKNIQYF.

V and J are TRBV29-1 and TRBJ1-6, with D possibly TRBD1 on 5 matching bases. This CDR3 region has 12 residues. Germline V gene lookup returns CDR1 SQVTM and CDR2 ANQGSEA. Deletions cut 7 bases from V and 8 bases from J, with 12 bases between. CDR3 nucleotides: TGCAGCGCTAGTAGGGGTGATTCACCCCTCCACTTT. Protein: CSASRGDSPLHF.

The genes are TRBV5-1 and TRBJ2-3, with a possible D match to TRBD2 (5 bases). V was trimmed by 4 bases and J by 6 bases, leaving 18 bases between them. The CDR3 length is 15 residues. Looked up from germline, CDR1 is SGHRS and CDR2 is YFSETQ. CDR3 bases: TGCGCCAGCAGCCCATCTACGATACCGGGGGATACGCAGTATTTT. Residues: CASSPSTIPGDTQYF.

V is TRBV7-9 and J is TRBJ2-3; 11 nucleotides agree with TRBD2. Germline loops: CDR1 SEHNR, CDR2 FQNEAQ (reference sequence). V shed 3 bases, J shed 3 bases, and the junction held 5 bases outside the gene matches. This CDR3 spans 16 amino acids. The CDR3, as DNA: TGTGCCAGCAGCTTGCCGGGACTAGCGGCGACAGATACGCAGTATTTT. Protein sequence: CASSLPGLAATDTQYF.

The chain has TRBV3-1 (or the pseudogene TRBV3-2) and TRBJ1-1, with 9 bases lining up with TRBD1. With V trimmed by 4 bases and J by 5 bases, 5 bases remained unmatched. The CDR3 length is 14 residues. Germline values: CDR1 LGHDT, CDR2 YNNKEL (reference sequence). The CDR3: CASSRGQGETEAFF. The DNA of the CDR3 is TGTGCCAGCAGCCGGGGACAGGGAGAAACTGAAGCTTTCTTT.

This chain connects TRBV18 to TRBJ2-7, with 16 bases lining up with TRBD2. The germline CDR1 and CDR2 sequences are KGHSH and LQKENI. V dropped 5 bases and J dropped 6; count of bases not matched to a gene: 7. CDR3 size: 16 residues. CDR3 amino acids: CASSFGTSGGASEQYF. For the CDR3, the DNA is TGTGCCAGCTCATTCGGGACTAGCGGGGGGGCGAGCGAGCAGTACTTC.

The gene calls are TRBV15 and TRBJ1-5; possibly TRBD1 for D (5 bases). The V gene's germline CDR1 is LNHNV and CDR2 YYDKDF (reference sequence). This CDR3 comprises 15 residues. V was clipped by 3 bases and J by 0 bases, with 9 bases between them. The CDR3 bases are TGTGCCACCAGCAGTACAGGAAATAGCAATCAGCCCCAGCATTTT. Its protein is CATSSTGNSNQPQHF.